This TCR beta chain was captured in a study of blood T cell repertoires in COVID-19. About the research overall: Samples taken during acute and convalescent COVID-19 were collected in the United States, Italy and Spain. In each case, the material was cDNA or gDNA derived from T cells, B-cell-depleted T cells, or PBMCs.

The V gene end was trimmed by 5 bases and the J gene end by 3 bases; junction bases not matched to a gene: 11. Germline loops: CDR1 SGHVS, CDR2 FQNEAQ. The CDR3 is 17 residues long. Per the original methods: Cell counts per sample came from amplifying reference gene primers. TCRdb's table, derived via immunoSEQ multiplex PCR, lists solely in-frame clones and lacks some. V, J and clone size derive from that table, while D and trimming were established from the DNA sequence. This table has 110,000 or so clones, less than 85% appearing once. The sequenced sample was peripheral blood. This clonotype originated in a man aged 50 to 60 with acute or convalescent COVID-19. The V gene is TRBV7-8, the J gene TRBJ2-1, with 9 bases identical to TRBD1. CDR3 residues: CASSPRLPGQGYNEQFF. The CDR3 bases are TGTGCCAGCAGCCCAAGACTCCCGGGACAGGGCTACAATGAGCAGTTCTTC.